The rows below give T cell receptor beta chains drawn from one sample of a study of T cells after yellow fever vaccination. TCRdb ran MiXCR on the 5' RACE reads and lists one entry per CDR3 protein. The table records hundreds of thousands of distinct CDR3 sequences, roughly an eighth of them present only once. The sequencing here drew on PBMCs, taken on the day of the yellow fever booster vaccination. The receptor source for this set is a man aged 25 to 45 who received the YFV17D yellow fever vaccine. Both conserved end residues are part of each CDR3. The D gene is left open where the match is weak. Only part of the rows carry a size: once, few, many, or a class if the clone is expanded.

v_call,clone_size,j_call,d_call,cdr3_aa,cdr3_nt
TRBV5-1,few,TRBJ2-1,NA,CASSFPGSYNEQFF,TGCGCCAGCAGCTTTCCCGGCTCCTACAATGAGCAGTTCTTC
TRBV27,NA,TRBJ1-1,TRBD1,CASRRTGGDRAFF,TGTGCCAGCAGAAGGACAGGGGGCGACAGGGCTTTCTTT
TRBV5-6,many,TRBJ2-1,TRBD2,CASSLGSGRVEQFF,TGTGCCAGCAGCTTGGGAAGCGGGAGAGTTGAGCAGTTCTTC
TRBV5-1,many,TRBJ2-2,TRBD2,CASIRERGTGELFF,TGCGCCAGCATACGGGAGCGGGGCACCGGGGAGCTGTTTTTT
TRBV20-1,few,TRBJ2-1,NA,CSARVLIGSNEQFF,TGCAGTGCTAGAGTCCTAATTGGGAGCAATGAGCAGTTCTTC
TRBV18,NA,TRBJ2-2,NA,CASSEQRAGELFF,TGTGCCAGCTCAGAACAGAGGGCCGGGGAGCTGTTTTTT
TRBV6-1,NA,TRBJ1-2,NA,CASSDSPQHYTF,TGTGCCAGCAGTGATTCTCCTCAACACTACACCTTC
TRBV5-1,few,TRBJ1-5,TRBD1,CASSFRDSRILDQPQHF,TGCGCCAGCAGCTTCCGGGACAGCCGTATCTTGGATCAGCCCCAGCATTTT
TRBV5-4,NA,TRBJ2-6,NA,CASSLAGWRSGANVLTF,TGTGCCAGCAGCTTGGCCGGATGGCGCTCTGGGGCCAACGTCCTGACTTTC
TRBV20-1,few,TRBJ2-1,TRBD2,CSATQRREEVDEQFF,TGCAGTGCTACCCAACGGCGGGAGGAGGTCGATGAGCAGTTCTTC
TRBV3-1,NA,TRBJ2-7,NA,CASSQVQALSYEQYF,TGTGCCAGCAGCCAAGTACAGGCCCTCTCCTACGAGCAGTACTTC
TRBV10-2,NA,TRBJ2-5,TRBD2,CASSVASGRKTQYF,TGCGCCAGCAGTGTGGCTAGCGGGAGAAAGACCCAGTACTTC
TRBV12-3/TRBV12-4,NA,TRBJ2-7,NA,CASTRYGYEQYF,TGTGCCAGCACCCGTTATGGCTACGAGCAGTACTTC
TRBV20-1,few,TRBJ2-7,TRBD1,CSASGQGLDEQYF,TGCAGTGCTAGTGGACAGGGTCTCGACGAGCAGTACTTC
TRBV20-1,few,TRBJ2-5,NA,CSARRLLDQETQYF,TGCAGTGCTAGACGCCTTTTGGACCAAGAGACCCAGTACTTC
TRBV6-1,NA,TRBJ2-3,TRBD2,CASGAAGEVDTQYF,TGTGCCAGCGGTGCAGCGGGAGAGGTAGATACGCAGTATTTT
TRBV20-1,NA,TRBJ1-5,NA,CSAREQNNQPQHF,TGCAGTGCTAGAGAACAGAACAATCAGCCCCAGCATTTT
TRBV5-8,many,TRBJ2-7,NA,CASSLYGSGEQYF,TGTGCCAGCAGCTTGTACGGGAGCGGGGAGCAGTACTTC
TRBV7-2,NA,TRBJ1-2,TRBD1,CASSLQGEYYGYTF,TGTGCCAGCAGCTTGCAGGGGGAGTACTATGGCTACACCTTC
TRBV11-2,few,TRBJ2-7,NA,CASSLFAGKLHYEQYF,TGTGCCAGCAGCTTATTCGCCGGGAAACTGCATTACGAGCAGTACTTC
TRBV7-7,many,TRBJ2-2,TRBD1,CASSPDRVTGELFF,TGTGCCAGCAGCCCGGACAGGGTCACCGGGGAGCTGTTTTTT
TRBV20-1,NA,TRBJ2-2,NA,CSASGGQTKPGELFF,TGCAGTGCTAGCGGGGGACAAACCAAACCAGGGGAGCTGTTTTTT
TRBV5-6,NA,TRBJ2-7,NA,CASSFLGKEQYF,TGTGCCAGCAGCTTTTTGGGGAAGGAGCAGTACTTC
TRBV5-1,many,TRBJ2-3,NA,CASAVSSSTDTQYF,TGCGCCAGCGCCGTGTCCTCAAGCACAGATACGCAGTATTTT
TRBV5-4,few,TRBJ1-2,NA,CASRSQGGDYGYTF,TGTGCCAGCAGGTCCCAGGGTGGGGACTATGGCTACACCTTC
TRBV27,NA,TRBJ2-5,NA,CASSSAPLGETQYF,TGTGCCAGCAGTAGCGCGCCCCTGGGAGAGACCCAGTACTTC
TRBV12-3/TRBV12-4,few,TRBJ1-6,NA,CASRAPGTDDSPLHF,TGTGCCAGCCGAGCACCCGGGACCGATGATTCACCCCTCCACTTT
TRBV29-1,few,TRBJ2-1,TRBD2,CSGRRLAEGDEQFF,TGCAGCGGCAGAAGGCTAGCGGAGGGTGATGAGCAGTTCTTC
TRBV12-3/TRBV12-4,NA,TRBJ2-5,NA,CASRKGTSNPGLAQYF,TGTGCCAGCAGAAAAGGCACATCTAACCCGGGACTCGCCCAGTACTTC
TRBV4-2,NA,TRBJ2-3,TRBD2,CASSQVGGSADTQYF,TGTGCCAGCAGCCAAGTTGGCGGGAGCGCAGATACGCAGTATTTT
TRBV19,NA,TRBJ2-1,NA,CASSIRPPSAEQFF,TGTGCCAGTAGTATAAGGCCTCCAAGTGCAGAGCAGTTCTTC
TRBV27,many,TRBJ2-2,NA,CASSLSPLTGELFF,TGTGCCAGCAGTCTATCCCCTTTAACCGGGGAGCTGTTTTTT
TRBV3-1,NA,TRBJ2-7,NA,CASSQVSTGKHYEQYF,TGTGCCAGCAGCCAAGTTTCGACGGGGAAGCACTACGAGCAGTACTTC
TRBV28,NA,TRBJ2-5,TRBD1,CASSPNVLGTGETQYF,TGTGCCAGCAGTCCGAACGTGTTAGGGACAGGGGAGACCCAGTACTTC
TRBV20-1,few,TRBJ2-1,TRBD2,CSASGLAIDEQFF,TGCAGTGCTTCGGGACTAGCAATCGATGAGCAGTTCTTC
TRBV21-1,NA,TRBJ2-4,NA,CASSGTGRRSDIQYF,TGTGCCAGCAGCGGCACCGGGAGGCGAAGCGACATTCAGTACTTC
TRBV10-2,few,TRBJ1-4,NA,CASRSGRDGEKLFF,TGCGCCAGCAGGTCCGGCAGAGACGGTGAAAAACTGTTTTTT
TRBV6-1,NA,TRBJ2-2,NA,CASRSEAYTGELFF,TGTGCCAGCAGATCGGAGGCGTACACCGGGGAGCTGTTTTTT
TRBV7-2,NA,TRBJ2-3,NA,CASSLKYGTDTQYF,TGTGCCAGCAGCTTGAAGTACGGCACAGATACGCAGTATTTT
TRBV13,NA,TRBJ2-2,NA,CASSSRGDTGELFF,TGTGCCAGCAGCTCCAGGGGAGACACCGGGGAGCTGTTTTTT
TRBV2,few,TRBJ2-7,TRBD2,CASRLRGGATSYEQYF,TGTGCCAGCAGGCTTCGCGGGGGGGCTACCTCCTACGAGCAGTACTTC
TRBV21-1,few,TRBJ2-1,NA,CASSNQREEGYARRDNEQFF,TGTGCCAGCAGCAATCAGCGGGAGGAGGGGTACGCCAGACGGGACAATGAGCAGTTCTTC
TRBV5-1,few,TRBJ1-4,NA,CASSPLDSKGSEKLFF,TGCGCCAGCAGCCCATTAGATTCTAAGGGGAGTGAAAAACTGTTTTTT
TRBV10-3,NA,TRBJ2-2,TRBD2,CAISEIAGAGELFF,TGTGCCATCAGTGAAATAGCGGGAGCCGGGGAGCTGTTTTTT
TRBV7-6,NA,TRBJ2-2,TRBD1,CASSPEPGQGGTNTGELFF,TGTGCCAGCAGCCCAGAACCGGGACAGGGGGGGACAAACACCGGGGAGCTGTTTTTT
TRBV27,many,TRBJ2-5,NA,CASRKRPKETQYF,TGTGCCAGCCGTAAGCGGCCCAAAGAGACCCAGTACTTC
TRBV4-2,many,TRBJ2-5,NA,CASSQQQGPGETQYF,TGTGCCAGCAGCCAACAACAGGGACCAGGGGAGACCCAGTACTTC
TRBV29-1,few,TRBJ2-2,NA,CSALGGAGRNGELFF,TGCAGCGCCCTGGGGGGGGCCGGACGGAACGGGGAGCTGTTTTTT
TRBV5-1,few,TRBJ2-1,NA,CASSSGALGEQFF,TGCGCCAGCAGCTCAGGGGCCCTCGGTGAGCAGTTCTTC
TRBV10-3,NA,TRBJ2-7,NA,CATGRGDEQYF,TGTGCCACCGGGCGAGGTGACGAGCAGTACTTC
TRBV20-1,NA,TRBJ2-7,NA,CSARVVTSTYEQYF,TGCAGTGCTAGAGTAGTCACTTCCACCTACGAGCAGTACTTC
TRBV20-1,NA,TRBJ2-1,TRBD2,CSASTSGSSYNEQFF,TGCAGTGCCTCAACTAGCGGAAGCTCCTACAATGAGCAGTTCTTC
TRBV18,NA,TRBJ2-3,TRBD1,CASSPKSGQGADTQYF,TGTGCCAGCTCACCAAAATCGGGACAGGGTGCAGATACGCAGTATTTT
TRBV14,NA,TRBJ2-3,TRBD1,CASSQTGVDPKYF,TGTGCCAGCAGCCAAACAGGGGTCGATCCCAAGTATTTT
TRBV6-7,few,TRBJ2-2,TRBD1,CASSSDRGCTGELFF,TGTGCCAGCAGTTCCGACAGGGGTTGTACCGGGGAGCTGTTTTTT
TRBV18,NA,TRBJ1-4,NA,CASSPGPDEKLFF,TGTGCCAGCTCACCAGGTCCGGATGAAAAACTGTTTTTT
TRBV7-9,few,TRBJ1-3,NA,CAGLRLDGNTIYF,TGTGCCGGTCTTAGGCTGGACGGAAACACCATATATTTT
TRBV9,NA,TRBJ2-2,TRBD2,CASSGALAANTGELFF,TGTGCCAGCAGCGGTGCCCTAGCGGCGAACACCGGGGAGCTGTTTTTT
TRBV5-6,NA,TRBJ2-7,NA,CASSLDSRGQYF,TGTGCCAGCAGCCTGGACAGCCGGGGGCAGTACTTC